A selection of T cell receptor beta chains follows, all from one sample in a study of identical twins. TCRdb re-analysed the 5' RACE reads in MiXCR, keeping a single row per CDR3 protein. The table shows some 900,000 distinct CDR3 sequences, with roughly an eighth occurring only once. These data were also reused for a study on yellow fever vaccine responses in identical twins.

Input material: PBMCs. The receptor set was obtained from a woman aged 18-29 years in good health. CDR3s include the opening cysteine and the closing phenylalanine or tryptophan. A D gene is named only where the DNA matches it firmly. Some rows have no size entry. The others give once, few or many, or a class for an expanded clone.

NA	TRBV29-1	TRBJ2-5	NA	CSVEGTTVGKDQYF
many	TRBV5-1	TRBJ2-1	TRBD2	CASSDTPGLAYNEQFF
NA	TRBV7-8	TRBJ1-1	NA	CASSPWGADTEAFF
few	TRBV3-1	TRBJ2-1	NA	CASSQGQLGGQFF
many	TRBV7-9	TRBJ1-2	TRBD1	CASSPRDRGYGYTF
few	TRBV2	TRBJ2-1	TRBD2	CASSEVWTSGYNEQFF
NA	TRBV29-1	TRBJ2-3	NA	CSTGDWADTQYF
many	TRBV14	TRBJ1-4	NA	CASSQAATYSGRKLFF
NA	TRBV7-2	TRBJ2-3	NA	CASSLGQFTDTQYF
few	TRBV20-1	TRBJ1-1	TRBD1	CSATGQGAIEAFF
few	TRBV20-1	TRBJ2-3	NA	CSARGGRDTQYF
many	TRBV7-9	TRBJ2-3	NA	CASLRAVSTDTQYF
NA	TRBV3-1	TRBJ2-1	TRBD2	CACSQGPTSGRINEQFF
few	TRBV6-1	TRBJ2-2	NA	CASSRQGGSGGTGELFF
few	TRBV12-3/TRBV12-4	TRBJ1-5	NA	CASRARGSNQPQHF
many	TRBV5-1	TRBJ2-1	TRBD2	CASSSSSGGSPQSSYNEQFF
NA	TRBV19	TRBJ2-3	NA	CASTGVSTDTQYF
few	TRBV11-2	TRBJ2-7	TRBD2	CASSLDSLAGGYSYEQYF
many	TRBV6-5	TRBJ2-3	NA	CASSYSGGSTDTQYF
many	TRBV7-8	TRBJ2-1	TRBD2	CASSFERGAVNEQFF
NA	TRBV13	TRBJ2-1	NA	CASSGGAEQFF
few	TRBV3-1	TRBJ2-6	NA	CASSQDYSGANVLTF
NA	TRBV15	TRBJ2-3	TRBD1	CATSRDPGGRTDTQYF
few	TRBV28	TRBJ1-5	NA	CASSPMVGRENQPQHF
few	TRBV19	TRBJ2-3	NA	CASSHRTGTDTQYF
many	TRBV27	TRBJ2-2	NA	CASSLGLGELFF
few	TRBV27	TRBJ2-7	TRBD1	CASSSRDRGFYEQYF
many	TRBV19	TRBJ2-2	NA	CASSIFLTGELFF
many	TRBV7-9	TRBJ2-1	TRBD2	CASSPGLAETNEQFF
many	TRBV18	TRBJ2-3	NA	CASSQTSTDTQYF
few	TRBV28	TRBJ2-1	NA	CASSFLPGSYNEQFF
NA	TRBV6-4	TRBJ2-1	NA	CASRQGGGSGEQFF
NA	TRBV12-3/TRBV12-4	TRBJ1-5	TRBD1	CASSPTGSNNQPQHF
few	TRBV14	TRBJ2-1	NA	CASSQDRLIQWVSYNEQFF
few	TRBV27	TRBJ2-1	NA	CASSRPGVSYNEQFF
NA	TRBV5-6	TRBJ2-4	NA	CASSAGNLPLQNIQYF
NA	TRBV7-8	TRBJ2-5	TRBD1	CASSLMTTGGSKTQYF
NA	TRBV5-8	TRBJ1-1	NA	CASSLALRGRNTEAFF
NA	TRBV20-1	TRBJ2-3	TRBD2	CSARDLTLAGGWEDTQYF
many	TRBV12-3/TRBV12-4	TRBJ1-6	NA	CASSSGGSPLHF
few	TRBV5-1	TRBJ2-5	NA	CASSPARDKQETQYF